These 15 T cell receptor beta chains were all obtained from the same sample, sequenced in a study of cytomegalovirus exposure and HLA in healthy donors. Primers for the PCR totalled 60 Vbeta and 13 Jbeta. The method was immunoSEQ multiplex PCR; TCRdb's version includes in-frame clones alone and lacks a portion of them. In all, the sample yields 120,000 to 150,000 clones. Sequencing was carried out using PBMCs. These receptors were collected from a woman aged 18 to 35 in good health and CMV-seronegative.

The chain combines TRBV19 with TRBJ2-1; 8 nucleotides match TRBD1. Germline values: CDR1 LNHDA, CDR2 SQIVND (reference sequence). The length of the CDR3 is 13 residues. Germline trimming cut 5 bases from V and 8 bases from J; bases unmatched to any gene: 5. CDR3 in DNA: TGTGCCAGTAGTGTACAGGGGGAATATGAGCAGTTCTTC. Translating it yields CASSVQGEYEQFF.

The chain has TRBV27 and TRBJ1-6; D unresolved. CDR1 and CDR2 from the germline V gene are MNHEY and SMNVEV (reference sequence). Trimming left V 3 bases short and J 2 bases short, with 8 bases between. The CDR3 covers 15 residues. CDR3 DNA sequence: TGTGCCAGCAGTTTTAGCCAGACCTATAATTCACCCCTCCACTTT. Translating it yields CASSFSQTYNSPLHF.

V usage is TRBV4-3 and J usage is TRBJ2-3, with 12 bases matching TRBD2. V was clipped by 0 bases and J by 6 bases; unmatched bases: 1. The germline V gene has CDR1 LGHNA and CDR2 YSLEER. The CDR3 runs 15 residues. The CDR3 is CASSQETSGRDTQYF. CDR3 bases: TGCGCCAGCAGCCAAGAAACTAGCGGGAGGGATACGCAGTATTTT.

The chain couples TRBV7-4 to TRBJ1-5; a possible D gene is TRBD1 (5 bases). CDR3 size: 15 residues. Germline V lookup: CDR1 SGHVT, CDR2 SQSDAQ. V gave up 3 bases and J gave up 3 bases, with 12 bases separating them. The DNA for the CDR3 is TGTGCCAGCAGCTTTTCCAGGGTTTTCAATCAGCCCCAGCATTTT. Its translation is CASSFSRVFNQPQHF.

This chain connects TRBV14 to TRBJ2-7; D is unresolved. V was trimmed by 0 bases and J by 9 bases, leaving 18 bases between them. The germline gives CDR1 SGHDN, CDR2 FVKESK. CDR3 size: 15 residues. The CDR3 is CASSQDVFGAQAQYF. Here the CDR3 DNA reads TGTGCCAGCAGCCAAGATGTCTTTGGCGCTCAGGCGCAGTACTTC.

The rearrangement links TRBV19 to TRBJ2-2; no clear D gene. CDR1 and CDR2 (germline): LNHDA, SQIVND (reference sequence). This CDR3 is built from 12 residues. V was pared by 7 bases and J by 0 bases, with 3 bases between. The CDR3 reads CASTPNTGELFF. CDR3 coding DNA: TGTGCCAGTACTCCGAACACCGGGGAGCTGTTTTTT.

The J gene is TRBJ2-5, the V gene TRBV4-1; TRBD1 aligns across 7 bases. The germline V gene has CDR1 MGHRA and CDR2 YSYEKL. V lost 0 bases, J lost 2 bases, and 9 bases stayed unmatched. The CDR3 extends over 17 amino acids. In DNA form, the CDR3 reads TGCGCCAGCAGCCAAGAGCCAGGGGGTAGTTGGCAAGAGACCCAGTACTTC. Amino acid sequence: CASSQEPGGSWQETQYF.

J is TRBJ2-5 and V is TRBV11-2; 10 bases fit TRBD2. The CDR3 totals 15 residues. V shed 7 bases and J 5 bases; nucleotides not matched to a gene: 10. CDR1 and CDR2 (germline): SGHAT, FQNNGV. CDR3 DNA: TGTGCCAGCACCGGAGCGGGAGGGAGTCGGGAGACCCAGTACTTC. This encodes CASTGAGGSRETQYF. Full variable domain (rest looked up from reference TRBV11-2 and TRBJ2-5): EAGVAQSPRYKIIEKRQSVAFWCNPISGHATLYWYQQILGQGPKLLIQFQNNGVVDDSQLPKDRFSAERLKGVDSTLKIQPAKLEDSAVYLCASTGAGGSRETQYFGPGTRLLVL.

The rearrangement joins TRBV30 to TRBJ2-1; 9 bases are shared with TRBD1. Germline V CDR1 and CDR2: GTSNPN, SVGIG (reference sequence). The CDR3 loop spans 14 amino acids. The V segment lost 1 base and the J segment 8 bases; nucleotides outside the gene matches: 6. The CDR3 protein is CAWSGGTGSYEQFF. In DNA, the CDR3 is TGTGCCTGGAGTGGAGGGACAGGGTCATATGAGCAGTTCTTC. Drawing the rest from reference TRBV30 and TRBJ2-1, the complete variable domain is SQTIHQWPATLVQPVGSPLSLECTVEGTSNPNLYWYRQAAGRGLQLLFYSVGIGQISSEVPQNLSASRPQDRQFILSSKKLLLSDSGFYLCAWSGGTGSYEQFFGPGTRLTVL.

The chain is built from TRBV7-7 and TRBJ2-2; 7 nucleotides agree with TRBD1. In germline, CDR1 is SSHAT, CDR2 FNYEAQ (reference sequence). The junction had 3 bases not matched to a gene; V was cut back by 2 bases and J by 3 bases. The CDR3 spans 15 residues. The chain's CDR3 is CASSLRQGDTGELFF. CDR3 DNA sequence: TGTGCCAGCAGCTTACGGCAGGGGGACACCGGGGAGCTGTTTTTT.

The genes are TRBV7-9 and TRBJ2-2; D not resolved. Germline-derived CDR1 and CDR2 are SEHNR and FQNEAQ (reference sequence). Trimming shortened V by 5 bases and J by 4 bases, and 8 bases separated the two germline ends. The CDR3 extends over 13 amino acids. CDR3 nucleotides: TGTGCCAGCAGCCGGGTGGGCACCGGGGAGCTGTTTTTT. This translates into CASSRVGTGELFF.

The gene calls are TRBV19 and TRBJ1-2; D not resolved. This CDR3 has 14 amino acids. Deletions cut 3 bases from V and 6 bases from J, with 14 bases between. The germline V gene has CDR1 LNHDA and CDR2 SQIVND (reference sequence). The CDR3 loop reads CASSITGRQNGYTF. DNA of the CDR3: TGTGCCAGTAGTATCACCGGGAGGCAGAATGGCTACACCTTC.

The rearrangement uses TRBV7-9 and TRBJ2-3; 12 nucleotides align to TRBD2. Germline V gene lookup returns CDR1 SEHNR and CDR2 FQNEAQ (reference sequence). V trimming: 5 bases; J trimming: 2 bases; junction bases outside the gene matches: 8. This CDR3 spans 17 amino acids. The CDR3 DNA is TGTGCCAGCAGCCTCGAATGGACTAGCGGGGTCACAGATACGCAGTATTTT. It yields the protein CASSLEWTSGVTDTQYF.

A note on this clone: At one end, the junction sequence differs from germline, possibly due to a read error. Other DNA sequences in this sample translate to the same CDR3. The chain is built from TRBV7-9 and TRBJ1-1, with a tentative D call TRBD1 (6 bases). The CDR3 covers 14 residues. CDR1 SEHNR and CDR2 FQNEAQ come from the germline V gene (reference sequence). CDR3 nucleotides: TGTGCCAGCAGCGCAGGGGTTGGAAACACTGAGGCTTTCTTT. It is translated as CASSAGVGNTEAFF.

The V and J genes are TRBV7-2 and TRBJ1-5; D is undetermined. Trimming stripped 5 bases from V and 9 bases from J, with 23 bases between. Germline CDR1 and CDR2: SGHTA and FQGNSA. CDR3 length: 16 amino acids. The DNA of the CDR3 is TGTGCCAGCAGCCTGAGGGCCGTACAAGCCTCAGGGCCCCAGCATTTT. Protein: CASSLRAVQASGPQHF.